This T cell receptor (beta chain) emerged from a study of OX40 agonist ivuxolimab in advanced cancers. In the case of this clone: Its antigen is not identified.

Study-wide results and caveats: Among T cells, CD8+ cells averaged more expanded clones than CD4+ cells.

This CDR3 is 15 amino acids long. Germline V lookup: CDR1 MNHEY, CDR2 SVGAGI. V lost 0 bases to trimming and J lost 10 bases, with 13 bases between them. TCRdb's table, derived via immunoSEQ multiplex PCR, lists solely in-frame clones and lacks some. The table shows fewer than 110,000 clones, with more than 85% occurring only once. This receptor was taken from an adult with an advanced solid tumor such as melanoma, head and neck, liver or kidney cancer. The source was CD4+ or CD8+ T cells sorted from blood, collected in a trial of the OX40 agonist ivuxolimab. The rearrangement joins TRBV6-5 to TRBJ1-6; D unresolved. The CDR3 region is CASSYSEGGHSPLHF. CDR3 in DNA: TGTGCCAGCAGTTACTCTGAGGGAGGGCACTCACCCCTCCACTTT.